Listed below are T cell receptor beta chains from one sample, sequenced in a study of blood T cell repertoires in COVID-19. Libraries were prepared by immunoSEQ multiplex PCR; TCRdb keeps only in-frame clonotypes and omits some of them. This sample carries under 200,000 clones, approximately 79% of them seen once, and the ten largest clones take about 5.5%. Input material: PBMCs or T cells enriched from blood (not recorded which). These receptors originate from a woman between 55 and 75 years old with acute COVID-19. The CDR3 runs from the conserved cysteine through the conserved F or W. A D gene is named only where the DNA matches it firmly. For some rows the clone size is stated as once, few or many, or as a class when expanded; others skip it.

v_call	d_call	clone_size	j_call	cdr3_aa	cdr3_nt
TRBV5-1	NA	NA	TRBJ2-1	CASSRTRESYNEQFF	TGCGCCAGCAGCCGCACCCGGGAGTCCTACAATGAGCAGTTCTTC
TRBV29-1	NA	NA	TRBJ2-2	CSVGKTANTGELFF	TGCAGCGTGGGTAAAACAGCGAACACCGGGGAGCTGTTTTTT
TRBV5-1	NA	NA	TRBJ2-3	CASSAGRIQADTQYF	TGCGCCAGCAGCGCTGGGAGGATTCAGGCAGATACGCAGTATTTT
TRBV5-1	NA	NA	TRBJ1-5	CASSSGGGSNQPQHF	TGCGCCAGCAGCTCTGGCGGGGGTAGCAATCAGCCCCAGCATTTT
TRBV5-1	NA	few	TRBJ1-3	CASSLSGAGNTIYF	TGCGCCAGCAGCTTGTCAGGGGCCGGAAACACCATATATTTT
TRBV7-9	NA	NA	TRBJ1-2	CASSSLLRRAYGYTF	TGTGCCAGCAGCTCCCTCTTAAGGAGGGCCTATGGCTACACCTTC
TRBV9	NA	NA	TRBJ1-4	CASSPNPRLNEKLFF	TGTGCCAGCAGCCCAAATCCCAGGCTTAATGAAAAACTGTTTTTT
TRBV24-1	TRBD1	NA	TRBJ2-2	CATRGQGGTGELFF	TGTGCCACCAGAGGACAGGGGGGCACCGGGGAGCTGTTTTTT
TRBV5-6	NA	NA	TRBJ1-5	CASSLYPGDTRNQPQHF	TGTGCCAGCAGCTTGTATCCCGGGGACACCCGCAATCAGCCCCAGCATTTT
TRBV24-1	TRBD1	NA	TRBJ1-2	CATSDFRDRGGHGYTF	TGTGCCACCAGTGATTTTCGGGACAGGGGAGGTCATGGCTACACCTTC
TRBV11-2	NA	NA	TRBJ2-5	CASSLVPSKETQYF	TGTGCCAGCAGCTTAGTACCTAGCAAAGAGACCCAGTACTTC
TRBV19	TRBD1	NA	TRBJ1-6	CASSIDRGLNSPLHF	TGTGCCAGTAGTATCGACAGGGGGCTAAATTCACCCCTCCACTTT
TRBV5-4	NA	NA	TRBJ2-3	CASSLTQGRTDTQYF	TGTGCCAGCAGCTTAACACAGGGCCGCACAGATACGCAGTATTTT
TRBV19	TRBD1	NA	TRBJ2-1	CASSWGQGNYNEQFF	TGTGCCAGTAGTTGGGGACAGGGTAACTACAATGAGCAGTTCTTC
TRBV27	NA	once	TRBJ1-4	CASSPEFNEKLFF	TGTGCCAGCAGTCCGGAGTTTAATGAAAAACTGTTTTTT
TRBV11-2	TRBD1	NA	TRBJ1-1	CASRSWDSVQAFF	TGTGCCAGCAGGTCCTGGGACAGCGTCCAAGCTTTCTTT
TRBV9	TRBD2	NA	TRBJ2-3	CASSLGLAPTDTQYF	TGTGCCAGCAGCCTTGGACTAGCGCCCACAGATACGCAGTATTTT
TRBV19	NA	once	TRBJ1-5	CASSIEEGGARHF	TGTGCCAGTAGTATAGAGGAGGGAGGGGCGAGGCATTTT
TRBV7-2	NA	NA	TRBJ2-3	CASSLVRGGNSDTQYF	TGTGCCAGCAGCTTAGTTCGAGGCGGGAATTCTGATACGCAGTATTTT
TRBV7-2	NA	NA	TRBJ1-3	CASSVPGAGNTIYF	TGTGCCAGCAGCGTCCCAGGGGCAGGAAACACCATATATTTT
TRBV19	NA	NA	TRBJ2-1	CASSVRSYNEQFF	TGTGCCAGTAGTGTGCGGTCCTACAATGAGCAGTTCTTC
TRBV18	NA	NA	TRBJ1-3	CASSPTLPGTSPSNTIYF	TGTGCCAGCTCACCCACGCTCCCAGGGACTTCCCCGTCAAACACCATATATTTT
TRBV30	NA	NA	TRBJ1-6	CAGETGFYSPLHF	TGTGCCGGGGAGACAGGTTTTTATTCACCCCTCCACTTT
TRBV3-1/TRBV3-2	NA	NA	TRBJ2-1	CASSQGQGSSYNEQFF	TGTGCCAGCAGCCAAGGCCAGGGGAGCTCCTACAATGAGCAGTTCTTC
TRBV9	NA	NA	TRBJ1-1	CASLPGVTGGTEAFF	TGTGCCAGCTTACCAGGAGTGACGGGAGGCACTGAAGCTTTCTTT
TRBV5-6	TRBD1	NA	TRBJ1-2	CASSPVEEGGEGYTF	TGTGCCAGCAGCCCAGTGGAGGAAGGGGGCGAGGGCTACACCTTC
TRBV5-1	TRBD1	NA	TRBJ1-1	CASSVTHRGSDTEAFF	TGCGCCAGCAGCGTCACCCACAGGGGGTCGGACACTGAAGCTTTCTTT
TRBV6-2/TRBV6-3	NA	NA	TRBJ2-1	CASSSETFSSYNEQFF	TGTGCCAGCAGCTCCGAAACGTTCAGCTCCTACAATGAGCAGTTCTTC
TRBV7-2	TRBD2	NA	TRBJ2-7	CASSLTSGAYEQYF	TGTGCCAGCAGCTTGACTAGCGGGGCCTACGAGCAGTACTTC
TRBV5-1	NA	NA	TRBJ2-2	CASSLWPTNTGELFF	TGCGCCAGCAGCTTGTGGCCAACGAACACCGGGGAGCTGTTTTTT
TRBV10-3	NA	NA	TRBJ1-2	CAASGGNNYGYTF	TGTGCCGCTAGCGGGGGGAACAACTATGGCTACACCTTC
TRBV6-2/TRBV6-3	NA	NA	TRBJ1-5	CASSYSNAGAGYSNQPQHF	TGTGCCAGCAGTTACTCGAACGCAGGGGCAGGGTATAGCAATCAGCCCCAGCATTTT
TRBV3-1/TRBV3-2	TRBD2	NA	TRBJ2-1	CASSQPSGVNEQFF	TGTGCCAGCAGCCAGCCTAGCGGAGTCAATGAGCAGTTCTTC
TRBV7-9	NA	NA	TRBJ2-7	CASSPGGGYEQYF	TGTGCCAGCAGCCCCGGCGGAGGCTACGAGCAGTACTTC
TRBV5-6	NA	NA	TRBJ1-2	CASRLGGYGYTF	TGTGCCAGCAGGCTGGGGGGATATGGCTACACCTTC
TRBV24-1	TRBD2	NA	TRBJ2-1	CATSDPRERESDEQFF	TGTGCCACCAGTGACCCACGCGAGCGGGAGAGCGATGAGCAGTTCTTC
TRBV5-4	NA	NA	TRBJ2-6	CASSITAGTGANVLTF	TGTGCCAGCAGCATCACCGCGGGAACTGGGGCCAACGTCCTGACTTTC
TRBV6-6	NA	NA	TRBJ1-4	CASRLQGGNEKLFF	TGTGCCAGCAGACTACAGGGTGGGAATGAAAAACTGTTTTTT
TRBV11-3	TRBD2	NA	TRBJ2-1	CASSLVRTSNEQFF	TGTGCCAGCAGCTTAGTTCGGACTAGCAATGAGCAGTTCTTC
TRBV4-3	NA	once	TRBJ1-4	CASSPGRREKLFF	TGCGCCAGCAGCCCTGGTCGGCGGGAAAAACTGTTTTTT
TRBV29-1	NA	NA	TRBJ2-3	CSTRLDTQYF	TGCAGCACTCGACTAGATACGCAGTATTTT
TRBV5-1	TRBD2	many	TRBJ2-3	CASSYAGTSALNTDTQYF	TGCGCCAGCAGTTATGCTGGGACTAGCGCTTTGAATACAGATACGCAGTATTTT
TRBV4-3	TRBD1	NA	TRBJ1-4	CASSRGQSQEKLFF	TGCGCCAGCAGCCGGGGACAGAGCCAAGAAAAACTGTTTTTT
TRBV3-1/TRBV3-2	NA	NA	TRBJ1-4	CASSQLKGRGNEKLFF	TGTGCCAGCAGCCAACTGAAGGGGCGCGGTAATGAAAAACTGTTTTTT
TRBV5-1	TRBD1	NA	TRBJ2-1	CASSLPSRGPGYNEQFF	TGCGCCAGCAGCTTGCCCTCCAGGGGGCCAGGCTACAATGAGCAGTTCTTC
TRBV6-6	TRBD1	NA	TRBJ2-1	CASSYGTANEQFF	TGTGCCAGCAGTTACGGGACAGCAAATGAGCAGTTCTTC
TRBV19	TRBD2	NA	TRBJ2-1	CASSISGGSFNEQFF	TGTGCCAGTAGTATCAGCGGGGGCTCCTTCAATGAGCAGTTCTTC
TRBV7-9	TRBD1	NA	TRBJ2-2	CASSGKPQGALDTGELFF	TGTGCCAGCAGCGGAAAGCCACAGGGGGCGCTGGACACCGGGGAGCTGTTTTTT
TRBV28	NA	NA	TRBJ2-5	CASRRGSETQYF	TGTGCCAGCAGGCGGGGCTCGGAGACCCAGTACTTC
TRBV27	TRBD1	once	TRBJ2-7	CASSHRTGERPYEQYF	TGTGCCAGCAGCCATAGGACAGGGGAGCGACCCTACGAGCAGTACTTC
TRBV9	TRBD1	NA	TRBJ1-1	CASSPQNRGTVRAFF	TGTGCCAGCAGCCCCCAGAACAGGGGAACCGTGAGGGCTTTCTTT
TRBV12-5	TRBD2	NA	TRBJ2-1	CASGSLAGGGDEQFF	TGTGCTAGTGGTTCTTTAGCGGGAGGAGGTGATGAGCAGTTCTTC
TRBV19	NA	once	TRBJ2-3	CASSIYASRDTQYF	TGTGCCAGTAGTATCTACGCTAGCAGAGATACGCAGTATTTT